The rows below give T cell receptor beta chains drawn from one sample of a study of blood T cells in healthy people across ages. TCRdb reprocessed the 5' RACE reads via MiXCR and lists one record per CDR3 protein. This repertoire shows 1.5 million to 2 million distinct CDR3 sequences, around 42% found once; its top ten account for about 23%. The source material was blood. The receptors originated from a human donor in good health. The CDR3 runs from the conserved cysteine through the conserved F or W. D genes are given only for firm matches. Size tells how often a clone was seen (once, few, many) or the class of an expanded clone, and some rows leave it out.

>TRBD2|TRBJ2-7|-|TRBV11-2
CASSLDLGGSSYEQYF
TGTGCCAGCAGCTTAGATCTGGGGGGGAGCTCCTACGAGCAGTACTTC
>-|TRBJ1-1|-|TRBV20-1
CRPHTEAFF
TGCAGACCACACACTGAAGCTTTCTTT
>-|TRBJ1-1|-|TRBV12-3/TRBV12-4
CASSLAAGRTEAFF
TGTGCCAGCAGTTTAGCGGCAGGGAGGACTGAAGCTTTCTTT
>-|TRBJ1-5|-|TRBV10-3
CATHQPQHF
TGTGCCACCCATCAGCCCCAGCATTTT
>-|TRBJ2-3|once|TRBV7-9
CASLWGDTDTQYF
TGTGCCAGCTTATGGGGCGACACAGATACGCAGTATTTT
>TRBD1|TRBJ2-6|many|TRBV12-3/TRBV12-4
CASTQGTGNSGANVLTF
TGTGCCAGCACTCAGGGGACAGGAAACTCTGGGGCCAACGTCCTGACTTTC
>-|TRBJ1-1|few|TRBV6-5
CASSYSVLQDKAFF
TGTGCCAGCAGTTACTCGGTTTTACAGGATAAAGCTTTCTTT
>-|TRBJ2-3|few|TRBV20-1
CSAQPWNTDTQYF
TGCAGTGCTCAACCCTGGAACACAGATACGCAGTATTTT
>-|TRBJ1-4|once|TRBV29-1
CSFAGSNEKLFF
TGCAGCTTCGCGGGGTCTAATGAAAAACTGTTTTTT
>TRBD2|TRBJ2-7|-|TRBV7-3
CASSLGRLSGRNEQYF
TGTGCCAGCAGCTTAGGGCGACTCAGCGGGAGGAACGAGCAGTACTTC
>TRBD2|TRBJ2-7|few|TRBV7-2
CASSPGGSGSYEQYF
TGTGCCAGCAGCCCGGGGGGGAGTGGCTCCTACGAGCAGTACTTC
>-|TRBJ2-1|-|TRBV5-1
CASSSEVSSYNEQFF
TGCGCCAGCAGCTCCGAAGTGAGCTCCTACAATGAGCAGTTCTTC
>-|TRBJ1-2|-|TRBV13
CASRQASSYGYTF
TGTGCCAGCCGTCAGGCCTCTAGCTATGGCTACACCTTC
>-|TRBJ1-2|few|TRBV27
CASTISGTVNYGYTF
TGTGCCAGCACAATCTCCGGGACGGTGAACTATGGCTACACCTTC
>-|TRBJ1-3|-|TRBV5-5
CASSRSRQTGNTIYF
TGTGCCAGCAGCCGTAGCCGACAGACTGGAAACACCATATATTTT
>TRBD1|TRBJ1-5|-|TRBV6-6
CASSSSGTGVVNQPQHF
TGTGCCAGCAGTTCTTCCGGGACAGGGGTTGTCAATCAGCCCCAGCATTTT
>-|TRBJ2-1|few|TRBV18
CASSPPLEKRQFF
TGTGCCAGCTCACCCCCGTTGGAGAAAAGGCAGTTCTTC
>-|TRBJ1-5|-|TRBV24-1
CATSDLESNQPQHF
TGTGCCACCAGTGATTTAGAGAGCAATCAGCCCCAGCATTTT
>-|TRBJ2-4|many|TRBV12-3/TRBV12-4
CASSLRNIQYF
TGTGCCAGCAGTTTAAGGAACATTCAGTACTTC
>-|TRBJ1-1|-|TRBV5-1
CASTSSEGNTEAFF
TGCGCCAGCACCTCCTCGGAGGGAAACACTGAAGCTTTCTTT
>-|TRBJ1-4|few|TRBV20-1
CSARDPGEKLFF
TGCAGTGCTAGAGATCCAGGAGAAAAACTGTTTTTT
>TRBD2|TRBJ2-7|-|TRBV5-5
CASSQGLAEVYEQYF
TGTGCCAGCAGCCAGGGACTAGCGGAAGTCTACGAGCAGTACTTC
>-|TRBJ2-2|-|TRBV2
CASSVGRLTGELFF
TGTGCCAGCAGTGTCGGCCGCCTCACCGGGGAGCTGTTTTTT
>TRBD2|TRBJ2-5|-|TRBV20-1
CSARWRGGRETQYF
TGCAGTGCTAGATGGCGGGGGGGCCGAGAGACCCAGTACTTC
>-|TRBJ2-7|-|TRBV3-1
CASSQASGALDEQYF
TGTGCCAGCAGCCAAGCCTCGGGGGCGCTTGACGAGCAGTACTTC
>TRBD1|TRBJ2-1|-|TRBV20-1
CSAIGTVINSEQFF
TGCAGTGCTATCGGGACAGTCATTAATAGTGAGCAGTTCTTC
>-|TRBJ1-2|-|TRBV7-2
CASSSSGWNGYTF
TGTGCCAGCAGCTCAAGTGGGTGGAATGGCTACACCTTC
>-|TRBJ1-2|-|TRBV2
CASSQLTIRVYGYTF
TGTGCCAGCAGTCAACTGACAATAAGGGTCTATGGCTACACCTTC
>-|TRBJ2-3|-|TRBV5-1
CASSDRLRAGDTQYF
TGCGCCAGCAGCGACCGACTGAGGGCCGGAGATACGCAGTATTTT
>-|TRBJ1-2|few|TRBV12-3/TRBV12-4
CASSNEGVYGYTF
TGTGCCAGCAGCAACGAGGGGGTCTATGGCTACACCTTC
>-|TRBJ2-3|few|TRBV7-8
CASTTTQSDTQYF
TGTGCCAGCACCACCACTCAGTCGGATACGCAGTATTTT